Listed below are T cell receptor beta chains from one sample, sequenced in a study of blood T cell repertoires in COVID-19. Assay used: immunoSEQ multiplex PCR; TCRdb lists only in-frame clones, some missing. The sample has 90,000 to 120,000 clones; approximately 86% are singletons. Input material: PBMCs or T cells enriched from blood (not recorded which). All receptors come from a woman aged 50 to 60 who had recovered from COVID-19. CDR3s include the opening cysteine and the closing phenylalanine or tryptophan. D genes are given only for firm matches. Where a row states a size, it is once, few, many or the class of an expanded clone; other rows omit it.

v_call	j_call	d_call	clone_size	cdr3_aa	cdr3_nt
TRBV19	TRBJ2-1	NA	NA	CASSIGGPSNEQFF	TGTGCCAGTAGTATAGGTGGGCCCAGTAATGAGCAGTTCTTC
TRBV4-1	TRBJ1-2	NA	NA	CASSQGGFGGYTF	TGCGCCAGCAGCCAGGGCGGGTTTGGTGGCTACACCTTC
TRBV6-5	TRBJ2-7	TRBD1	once	CASRSGTGDSYEQYF	TGTGCCAGCAGATCCGGGACAGGGGACTCCTACGAGCAGTACTTC
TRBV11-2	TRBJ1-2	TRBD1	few	CASSSSDRGNYGYTF	TGTGCCAGCAGCTCGTCGGACAGGGGTAACTATGGCTACACCTTC
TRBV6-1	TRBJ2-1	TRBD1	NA	CASSEVNRGSNEQFF	TGTGCCAGCAGTGAAGTAAACAGGGGTTCAAATGAGCAGTTCTTC
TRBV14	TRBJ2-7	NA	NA	CASSQGRGYEQYF	TGTGCCAGCAGCCAAGGACGGGGCTACGAGCAGTACTTC
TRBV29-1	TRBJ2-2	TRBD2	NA	CSARTSGANTGELFF	TGCAGCGCCAGGACTAGCGGGGCGAACACCGGGGAGCTGTTTTTT
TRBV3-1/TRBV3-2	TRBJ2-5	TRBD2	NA	CASSQVGLTQYF	TGTGCCAGCAGCCAAGTGGGACTAACCCAGTACTTC
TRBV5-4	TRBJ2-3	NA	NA	CASSFRERHTQYF	TGTGCCAGCAGCTTCCGGGAGCGCCATACGCAGTATTTT
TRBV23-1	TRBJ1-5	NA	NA	CASSRRQASNQPQHF	TGCGCCAGCAGTCGGAGGCAGGCGAGCAATCAGCCCCAGCATTTT
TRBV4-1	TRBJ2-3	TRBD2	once	CASSQEGRTRGDTQYF	TGCGCCAGCAGCCAAGAAGGTAGGACTAGGGGAGATACGCAGTATTTT
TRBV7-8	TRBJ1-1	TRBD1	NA	CASRQGVGTEAFF	TGTGCCAGCAGACAGGGGGTAGGCACTGAAGCTTTCTTT
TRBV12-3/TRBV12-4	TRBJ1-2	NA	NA	CASSRAMYGYTF	TGTGCCAGCAGCAGGGCTATGTATGGCTACACCTTC
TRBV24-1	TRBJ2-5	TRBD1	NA	CATSGRGLETQYF	TGTGCCACCAGTGGTAGGGGGCTCGAGACCCAGTACTTC
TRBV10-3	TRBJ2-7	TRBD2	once	CAISAAGGTNEQYF	TGTGCCATCAGTGCAGCGGGGGGGACAAACGAGCAGTACTTC
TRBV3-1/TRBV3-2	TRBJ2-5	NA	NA	CASSPTGIGNGETQYF	TGTGCCAGCAGTCCTACAGGGATCGGGAACGGAGAGACCCAGTACTTC
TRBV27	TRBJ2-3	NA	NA	CASSPSSGYTQYF	TGTGCCAGCAGTCCATCCAGCGGGTATACGCAGTATTTT
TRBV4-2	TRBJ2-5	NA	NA	CASSQDRSSEETQYF	TGTGCCAGCAGCCAAGATAGATCTAGCGAAGAGACCCAGTACTTC
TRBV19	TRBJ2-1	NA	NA	CASSIDIGGRVRDNEQFF	TGTGCCAGTAGTATTGATATCGGGGGGCGCGTTAGGGACAATGAGCAGTTCTTC
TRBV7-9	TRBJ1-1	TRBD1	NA	CASSPRTGGISEAFF	TGTGCCAGCAGCCCCAGGACAGGGGGTATCTCTGAAGCTTTCTTT
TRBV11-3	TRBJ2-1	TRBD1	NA	CASSLDGTGNNEQFF	TGTGCCAGCAGCTTAGATGGGACAGGGAACAATGAGCAGTTCTTC
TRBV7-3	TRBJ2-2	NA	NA	CASSLTYSLATGELFF	TGTGCCAGCAGCTTAACTTACTCACTAGCTACCGGGGAGCTGTTTTTT
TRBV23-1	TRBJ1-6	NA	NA	CASRREPTGTAYNSPLHF	TGCGCCAGCAGACGAGAACCAACAGGGACGGCCTATAATTCACCCCTCCACTTT
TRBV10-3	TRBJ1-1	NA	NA	CAITSGGGREAFF	TGTGCCATCACCTCTGGCGGGGGCCGGGAAGCTTTCTTT
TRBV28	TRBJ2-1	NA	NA	CASSSRDEQFF	TGTGCCAGCAGCTCGAGGGATGAGCAGTTCTTC
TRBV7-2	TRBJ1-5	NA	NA	CASSLTRDQPQHF	TGTGCCAGCAGCTTAACCCGGGATCAGCCCCAGCATTTT
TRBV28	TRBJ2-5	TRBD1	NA	CASKEGQGPQETQYF	TGTGCCAGCAAAGAGGGACAGGGTCCCCAAGAGACCCAGTACTTC
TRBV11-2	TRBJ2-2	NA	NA	CASSVSGNTGELFF	TGTGCCAGCTCCGTTAGCGGGAACACCGGGGAGCTGTTTTTT
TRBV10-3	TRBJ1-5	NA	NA	CASTPRAEDQPQHF	TGTGCCTCAACCCCCAGGGCTGAAGATCAGCCCCAGCATTTT
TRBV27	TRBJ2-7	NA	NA	CASSLSGGAPYEQYF	TGTGCCAGCAGTTTATCCGGCGGGGCCCCCTACGAGCAGTACTTC
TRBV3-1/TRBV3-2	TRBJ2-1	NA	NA	CASSQEAERYNEQFF	TGTGCCAGCAGCCAAGAGGCGGAGAGATACAATGAGCAGTTCTTC
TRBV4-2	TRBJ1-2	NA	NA	CASSQDPGIGYGYTF	TGTGCCAGCAGCCAAGACCCGGGGATTGGATATGGCTACACCTTC
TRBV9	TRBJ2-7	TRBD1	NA	CASSPDDRGSYEQYF	TGTGCCAGCAGCCCAGACGACAGGGGATCCTACGAGCAGTACTTC
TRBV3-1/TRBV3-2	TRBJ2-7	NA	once	CASSQALEQYF	TGTGCCAGCAGCCAAGCACTCGAGCAGTACTTC
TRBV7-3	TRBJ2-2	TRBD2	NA	CASSQNVAGLSGELFF	TGTGCCAGCAGCCAAAACGTAGCGGGGTTGTCCGGGGAGCTGTTTTTT
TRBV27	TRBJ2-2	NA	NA	CASTLGGRTNTGELFF	TGTGCCAGCACCTTAGGGGGAAGAACGAACACCGGGGAGCTGTTTTTT
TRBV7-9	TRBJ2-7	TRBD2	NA	CASSLGEGFYEQYF	TGTGCCAGCAGCTTAGGGGAGGGATTTTACGAGCAGTACTTC
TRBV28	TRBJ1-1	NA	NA	CASSLPLPAEAFF	TGTGCCAGCAGTTTACCCCTGCCGGCTGAAGCTTTCTTT
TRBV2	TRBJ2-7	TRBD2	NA	CASRARTSGSLSEQYF	TGTGCCAGCAGGGCCAGGACTAGCGGGAGTCTTAGCGAGCAGTACTTC
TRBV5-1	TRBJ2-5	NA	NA	CASSPDYQETQYF	TGCGCCAGCAGCCCGGACTACCAAGAGACCCAGTACTTC
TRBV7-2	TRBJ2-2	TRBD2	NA	CASSRGGGNTGELFF	TGTGCCAGCAGCCGCGGGGGGGGAAACACCGGGGAGCTGTTTTTT